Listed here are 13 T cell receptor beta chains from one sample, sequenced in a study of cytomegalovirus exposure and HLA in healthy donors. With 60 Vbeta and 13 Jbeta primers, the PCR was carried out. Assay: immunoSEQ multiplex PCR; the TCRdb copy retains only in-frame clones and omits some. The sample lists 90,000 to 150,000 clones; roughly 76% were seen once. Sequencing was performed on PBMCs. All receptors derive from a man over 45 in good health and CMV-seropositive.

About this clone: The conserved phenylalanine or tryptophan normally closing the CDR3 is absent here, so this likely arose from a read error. CDR3 residues: CATSRDRSGSYGYTL. The CDR3 DNA follows: TGTGCCACCAGCAGAGATAGGTCCGGGTCCTATGGCTACACCCTC. V and J are TRBV15 and TRBJ1-2, with D uncertain. V was shortened by 0 bases and J by 4 bases, with 12 bases between the two germline ends. The germline V gene has CDR1 LNHNV and CDR2 YYDKDF (reference sequence). This CDR3 region has 15 residues.

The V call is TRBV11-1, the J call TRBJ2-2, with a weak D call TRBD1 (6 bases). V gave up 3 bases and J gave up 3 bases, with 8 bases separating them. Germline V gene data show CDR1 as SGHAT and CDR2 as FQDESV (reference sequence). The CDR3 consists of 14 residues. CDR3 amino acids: CASSFYRDTGELFF. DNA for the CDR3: TGTGCCAGCAGCTTCTACAGGGACACCGGGGAGCTGTTTTTT.

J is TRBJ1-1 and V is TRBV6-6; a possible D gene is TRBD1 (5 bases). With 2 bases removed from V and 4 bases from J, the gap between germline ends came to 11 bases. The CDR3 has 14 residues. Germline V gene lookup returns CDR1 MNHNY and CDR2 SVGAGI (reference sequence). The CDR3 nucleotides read TGTGCCAGCAGTTACGGGCAGGGAAGCACTGAAGCTTTCTTT. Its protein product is CASSYGQGSTEAFF.

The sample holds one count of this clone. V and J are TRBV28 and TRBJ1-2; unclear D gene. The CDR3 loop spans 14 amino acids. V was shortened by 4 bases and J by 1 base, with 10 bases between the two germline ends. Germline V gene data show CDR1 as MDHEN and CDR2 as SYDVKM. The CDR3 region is CASSWYSLNYGYTF. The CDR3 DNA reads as TGTGCCAGCAGTTGGTACAGCCTTAACTATGGCTACACCTTC.

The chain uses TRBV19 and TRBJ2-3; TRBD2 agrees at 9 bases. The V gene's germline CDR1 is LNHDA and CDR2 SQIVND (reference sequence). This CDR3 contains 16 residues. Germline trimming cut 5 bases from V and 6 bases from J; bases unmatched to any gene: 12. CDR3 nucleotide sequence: TGTGCCAGTAGTTTGGTGGGAGCGGGGGGCCTGGATACGCAGTATTTT. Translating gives CASSLVGAGGLDTQYF.

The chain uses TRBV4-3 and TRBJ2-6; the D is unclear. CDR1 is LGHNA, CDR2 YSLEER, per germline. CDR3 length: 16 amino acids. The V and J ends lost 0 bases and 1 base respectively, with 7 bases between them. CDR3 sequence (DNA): TGCGCCAGCAGCCAAGATCTTCGGTCTGGGGCCAACGTCCTGACTTTC. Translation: CASSQDLRSGANVLTF.

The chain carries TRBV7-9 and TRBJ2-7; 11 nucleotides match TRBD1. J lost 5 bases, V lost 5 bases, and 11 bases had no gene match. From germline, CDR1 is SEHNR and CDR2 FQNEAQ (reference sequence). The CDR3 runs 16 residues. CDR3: CASSPPRGQGVDEQYF. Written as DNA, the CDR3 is TGTGCCAGCAGCCCTCCCCGGGGACAGGGGGTGGACGAGCAGTACTTC.

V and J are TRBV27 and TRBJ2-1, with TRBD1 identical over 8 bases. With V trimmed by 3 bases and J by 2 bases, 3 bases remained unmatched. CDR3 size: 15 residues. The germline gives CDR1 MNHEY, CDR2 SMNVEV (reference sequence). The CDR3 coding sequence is TGTGCCAGCAGTTTCGGACAGGGTACCTACAATGAGCAGTTCTTC. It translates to CASSFGQGTYNEQFF.

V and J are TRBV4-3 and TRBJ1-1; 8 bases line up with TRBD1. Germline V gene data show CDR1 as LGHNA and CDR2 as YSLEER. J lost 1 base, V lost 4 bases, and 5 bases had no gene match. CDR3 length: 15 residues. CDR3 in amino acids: CASSPADRANTEAFF. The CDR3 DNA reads TGCGCCAGCAGCCCAGCGGACAGGGCGAACACTGAAGCTTTCTTT.

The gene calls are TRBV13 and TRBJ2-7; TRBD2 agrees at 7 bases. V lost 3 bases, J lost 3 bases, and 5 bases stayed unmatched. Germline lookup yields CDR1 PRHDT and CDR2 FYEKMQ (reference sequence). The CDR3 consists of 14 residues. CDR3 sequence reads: CASSLASGNYEQYF. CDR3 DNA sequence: TGTGCCAGCAGCTTGGCTAGCGGTAACTACGAGCAGTACTTC.

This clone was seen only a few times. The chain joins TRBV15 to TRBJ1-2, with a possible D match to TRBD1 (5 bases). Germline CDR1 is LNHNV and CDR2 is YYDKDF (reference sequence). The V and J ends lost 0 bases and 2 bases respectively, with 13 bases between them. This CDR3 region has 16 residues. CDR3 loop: CATSRDRAGYNYGYTF. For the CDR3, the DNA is TGTGCCACCAGCAGAGATAGGGCAGGGTACAACTATGGCTACACCTTC.

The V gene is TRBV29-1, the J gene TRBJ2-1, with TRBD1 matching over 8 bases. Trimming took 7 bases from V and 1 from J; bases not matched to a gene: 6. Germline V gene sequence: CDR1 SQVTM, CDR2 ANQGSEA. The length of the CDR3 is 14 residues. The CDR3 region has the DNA TGCAGCGGCTCGACAGGGGCTTCCTACAATGAGCAGTTCTTC. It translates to CSGSTGASYNEQFF.

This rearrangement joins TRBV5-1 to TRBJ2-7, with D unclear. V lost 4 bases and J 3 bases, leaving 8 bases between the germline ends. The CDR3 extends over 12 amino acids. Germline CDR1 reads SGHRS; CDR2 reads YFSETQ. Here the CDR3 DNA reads TGCGCCAGCAGCCGAGATTTCTACGAGCAGTACTTC. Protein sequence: CASSRDFYEQYF.